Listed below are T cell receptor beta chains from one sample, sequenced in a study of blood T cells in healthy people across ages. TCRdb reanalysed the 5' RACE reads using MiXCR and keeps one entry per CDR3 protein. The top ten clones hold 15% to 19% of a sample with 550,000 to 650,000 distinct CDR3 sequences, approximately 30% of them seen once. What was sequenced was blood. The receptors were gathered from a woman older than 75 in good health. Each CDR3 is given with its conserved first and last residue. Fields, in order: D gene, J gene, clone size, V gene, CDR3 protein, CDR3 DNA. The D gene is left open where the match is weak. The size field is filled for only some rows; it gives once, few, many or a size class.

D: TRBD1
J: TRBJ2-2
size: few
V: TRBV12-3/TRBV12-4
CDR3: CASSFFTGGAVTGELFF
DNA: TGTGCCAGCAGTTTTTTCACAGGGGGCGCGGTCACCGGGGAGCTGTTTTTT

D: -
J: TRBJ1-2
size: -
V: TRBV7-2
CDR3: CASSSYPVGEYGYTF
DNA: TGTGCCAGCAGTTCATACCCGGTTGGGGAATATGGCTACACCTTC

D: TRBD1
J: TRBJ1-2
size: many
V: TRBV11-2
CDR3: CASSILQGASGYTF
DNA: TGTGCCAGCAGCATTCTACAGGGGGCTAGTGGCTACACCTTC

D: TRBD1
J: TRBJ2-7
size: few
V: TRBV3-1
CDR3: CASSPGQGCEQYF
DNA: TGTGCCAGCAGCCCGGGACAGGGCTGCGAGCAGTACTTC

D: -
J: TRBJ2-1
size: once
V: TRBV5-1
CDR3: CASSFEETQFF
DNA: TGCGCCAGCAGCTTCGAAGAGACCCAGTTCTTC

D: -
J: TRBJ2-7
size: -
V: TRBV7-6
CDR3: CASSFVWGRNNEQYF
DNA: TGTGCCAGCAGCTTTGTCTGGGGCAGGAACAATGAGCAGTACTTC

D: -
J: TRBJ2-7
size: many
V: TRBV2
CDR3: CASSRLASYEQYF
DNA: TGTGCCAGCAGCCGACTGGCCTCCTACGAGCAGTACTTC

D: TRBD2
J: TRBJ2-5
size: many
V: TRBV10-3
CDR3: CAISGTSGEGETQYF
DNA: TGTGCCATCAGTGGGACTAGCGGGGAGGGGGAGACCCAGTACTTC

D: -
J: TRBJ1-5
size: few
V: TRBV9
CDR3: CASSVEEGFGPQHF
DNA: TGTGCCAGCAGCGTAGAAGAGGGATTCGGGCCCCAGCATTTT

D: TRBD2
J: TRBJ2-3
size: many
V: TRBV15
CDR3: CATSVRLAGGTDTQYF
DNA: TGTGCCACCAGCGTCCGACTAGCGGGGGGCACAGATACGCAGTATTTT

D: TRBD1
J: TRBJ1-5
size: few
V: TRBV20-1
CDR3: CSARDTQGVNQPQHF
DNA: TGCAGTGCTAGAGATACTCAGGGGGTGAATCAGCCCCAGCATTTT

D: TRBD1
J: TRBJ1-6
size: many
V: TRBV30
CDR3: CALQGTDNSPLHF
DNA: TGTGCCTTGCAAGGGACAGATAATTCACCCCTCCACTTT

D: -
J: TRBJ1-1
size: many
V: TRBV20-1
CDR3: CSAARTVNTEAFF
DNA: TGCAGTGCTGCCCGGACCGTGAACACTGAAGCTTTCTTT

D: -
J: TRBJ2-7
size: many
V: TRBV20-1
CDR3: CSGRGDAYEQYF
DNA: TGCAGTGGCAGGGGGGATGCCTACGAGCAGTACTTC

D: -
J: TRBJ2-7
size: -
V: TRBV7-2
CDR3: CASSYLARSYEQYF
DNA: TGTGCCAGCAGCTACCTAGCGCGCTCCTACGAGCAGTACTTC

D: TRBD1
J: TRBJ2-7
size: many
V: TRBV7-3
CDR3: CASSGTVTREQYF
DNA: TGTGCCAGCAGCGGGACAGTCACACGCGAGCAGTACTTC

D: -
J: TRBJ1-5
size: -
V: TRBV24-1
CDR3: CATSDPGPNQPQHF
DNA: TGTGCCACCAGTGATCCAGGACCAAATCAGCCCCAGCATTTT

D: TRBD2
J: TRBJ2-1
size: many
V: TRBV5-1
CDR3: CASRLSGGSRDNEQFF
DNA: TGCGCCAGCAGACTATCGGGGGGAAGTAGAGACAATGAGCAGTTCTTC

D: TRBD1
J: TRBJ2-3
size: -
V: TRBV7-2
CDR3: CASSLSRTGPPDTQYF
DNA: TGTGCCAGCAGCTTAAGTCGGACAGGACCCCCAGATACGCAGTATTTT

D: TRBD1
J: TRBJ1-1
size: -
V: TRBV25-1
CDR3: CASVGQGAGEAFF
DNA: TGTGCCAGCGTCGGACAGGGGGCCGGTGAAGCTTTCTTT

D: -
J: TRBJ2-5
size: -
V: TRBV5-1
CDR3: CASSLVGGQRGETQYF
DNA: TGCGCCAGCAGCTTGGTCGGGGGCCAGAGAGGAGAGACCCAGTACTTC

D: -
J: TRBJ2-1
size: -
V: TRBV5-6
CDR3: CASGFPGGPSNEQFF
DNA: TGTGCCAGTGGCTTTCCCGGGGGGCCTTCCAATGAGCAGTTCTTC

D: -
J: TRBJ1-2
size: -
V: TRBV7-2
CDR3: CANSGGLLYGYTF
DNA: TGTGCCAACAGCGGGGGACTGCTATATGGCTACACCTTC

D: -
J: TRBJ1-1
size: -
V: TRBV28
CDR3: CASTLRGGTGTEAFF
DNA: TGTGCCAGCACCCTCCGGGGGGGGACGGGAACTGAAGCTTTCTTT

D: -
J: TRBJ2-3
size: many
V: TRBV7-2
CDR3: CASSFTPLPGSGDTQYF
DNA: TGTGCCAGCAGCTTTACTCCGCTACCGGGGTCGGGAGATACGCAGTATTTT

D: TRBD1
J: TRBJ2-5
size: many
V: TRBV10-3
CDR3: CAISGQGKETQYF
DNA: TGTGCCATCAGTGGACAGGGGAAAGAGACCCAGTACTTC

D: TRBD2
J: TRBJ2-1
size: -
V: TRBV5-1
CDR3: CASSLDTSGGFRDRFF
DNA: TGCGCCAGCAGCTTGGATACTAGCGGGGGGTTTCGGGACAGGTTCTTC

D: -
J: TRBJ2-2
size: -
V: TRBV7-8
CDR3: CASSLGEGGESGELFF
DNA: TGTGCCAGCAGCCTCGGGGAAGGGGGGGAGAGCGGGGAGCTGTTTTTT